These T cell receptor beta chains were read from a single sample in a study of cytomegalovirus exposure and HLA in healthy donors. Method: immunoSEQ multiplex PCR; TCRdb's copy keeps in-frame clones and lacks some. Of 160,000 or so clones listed, approximately 87% are singletons. The sequenced material came from PBMCs. These receptors came from a woman aged 25-40 years in good health and CMV-seronegative. Both conserved end residues are trimmed from each CDR3. Fields, in order: J gene, V gene, CDR3 protein.

J gene: TRBJ2-7; V gene: TRBV7-9; CDR3 protein: ASSLFPGVGGAYEQY
J gene: TRBJ1-5; V gene: TRBV4-1; CDR3 protein: ASSQVFGSPQH
J gene: TRBJ1-4; V gene: TRBV5-1; CDR3 protein: ASSLAGDEKLF
J gene: TRBJ2-5; V gene: TRBV5-1; CDR3 protein: ASSLGATSGKETQY
J gene: TRBJ1-6; V gene: TRBV4-1; CDR3 protein: ASSQVGAGNSPLH
J gene: TRBJ1-5; V gene: TRBV13; CDR3 protein: ASSKRSEPQH
J gene: TRBJ1-1; V gene: TRBV9; CDR3 protein: ASSVAKNTEAF
J gene: TRBJ2-7; V gene: TRBV4-3; CDR3 protein: ASSQEGAGGSEQY
J gene: TRBJ2-3; V gene: TRBV6-5; CDR3 protein: ASSYSGQGLTDTQY
J gene: TRBJ1-6; V gene: TRBV18; CDR3 protein: ASSPIQGANNSPLH
J gene: TRBJ1-5; V gene: TRBV10-2; CDR3 protein: ASSGTGGNQPQH
J gene: TRBJ2-1; V gene: TRBV5-1; CDR3 protein: ASSISGGYNEQF
J gene: TRBJ2-2; V gene: TRBV19; CDR3 protein: ASSVRLYTGELF
J gene: TRBJ1-1; V gene: TRBV11-2; CDR3 protein: ASSFGYRDLNTEAF
J gene: TRBJ1-4; V gene: TRBV2; CDR3 protein: ASRAGQGARRNEKLF
J gene: TRBJ2-1; V gene: TRBV27; CDR3 protein: ASSFYPPTSYNEQF
J gene: TRBJ2-5; V gene: TRBV6-5; CDR3 protein: ASSYSTGRQETQY
J gene: TRBJ2-1; V gene: TRBV5-4; CDR3 protein: ASSHRRGGDNEQF
J gene: TRBJ2-7; V gene: TRBV6-1; CDR3 protein: ASAAPTNSPYEQY
J gene: TRBJ1-5; V gene: TRBV2; CDR3 protein: ASSYSGTGIQPQH
J gene: TRBJ1-1; V gene: TRBV6-5; CDR3 protein: ASSYSSLSGTEAF
J gene: TRBJ2-2; V gene: TRBV13; CDR3 protein: ASSLGPGTGWTGELF
J gene: TRBJ2-5; V gene: TRBV13; CDR3 protein: ASSLREAEETQY
J gene: TRBJ2-5; V gene: TRBV6-5; CDR3 protein: ASSRRTRGGETQY
J gene: TRBJ1-1; V gene: TRBV20-1; CDR3 protein: SAGDRAEAF
J gene: TRBJ1-3; V gene: TRBV9; CDR3 protein: ASSVRGVSGNTIY
J gene: TRBJ2-5; V gene: TRBV9; CDR3 protein: ASSVGGLAVETQY
J gene: TRBJ2-2; V gene: TRBV10-3; CDR3 protein: AISESPRNLGLTGELF
J gene: TRBJ2-3; V gene: TRBV6-1; CDR3 protein: ASSEGGLSTDTQY
J gene: TRBJ1-5; V gene: TRBV29-1; CDR3 protein: SVQTGVSSPQH
J gene: TRBJ1-1; V gene: TRBV28; CDR3 protein: ASTPAGWSYKGEAF
J gene: TRBJ2-7; V gene: TRBV11-2; CDR3 protein: ASSLYSYEQY
J gene: TRBJ1-4; V gene: TRBV4-3; CDR3 protein: ASSQDWRNEKLF
J gene: TRBJ1-2; V gene: TRBV18; CDR3 protein: ASSPRGGLDGYT
J gene: TRBJ1-1; V gene: TRBV5-4; CDR3 protein: ASSLGLMNTEAF
J gene: TRBJ2-1; V gene: TRBV6-5; CDR3 protein: ASSYSLGEEF
J gene: TRBJ1-1; V gene: TRBV11-2; CDR3 protein: ASSLDGTLYEAF
J gene: TRBJ2-1; V gene: TRBV7-6; CDR3 protein: ASSFATGLSYNEQF
J gene: TRBJ1-2; V gene: TRBV20-1; CDR3 protein: SASDRYGYT
J gene: TRBJ2-7; V gene: TRBV4-1; CDR3 protein: ASSQPGQGLSYEQY
J gene: TRBJ2-7; V gene: TRBV5-4; CDR3 protein: ASSTRDRSYEQY
J gene: TRBJ2-7; V gene: TRBV4-3; CDR3 protein: ASSQDPGGFSYEQY
J gene: TRBJ2-7; V gene: TRBV7-2; CDR3 protein: ASSFKTGGSYEQY
J gene: TRBJ2-7; V gene: TRBV4-1; CDR3 protein: ASSQASGGGYEQY
J gene: TRBJ1-1; V gene: TRBV6-5; CDR3 protein: ASSYSTGEAF
J gene: TRBJ1-5; V gene: TRBV4-1; CDR3 protein: ASSQLRRQPQH
J gene: TRBJ1-6; V gene: TRBV4-1; CDR3 protein: ASSQVFGSSPLH